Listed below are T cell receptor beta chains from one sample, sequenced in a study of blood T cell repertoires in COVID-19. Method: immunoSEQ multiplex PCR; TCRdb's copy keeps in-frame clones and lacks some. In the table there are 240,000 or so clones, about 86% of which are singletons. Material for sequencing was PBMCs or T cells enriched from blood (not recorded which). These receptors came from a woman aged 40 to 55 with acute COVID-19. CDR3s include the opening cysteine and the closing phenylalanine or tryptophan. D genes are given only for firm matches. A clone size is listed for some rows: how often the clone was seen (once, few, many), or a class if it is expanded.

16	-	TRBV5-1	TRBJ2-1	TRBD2	CASSLVAAGGRNEQFF	TGCGCCAGCAGCTTGGTCGCAGCGGGAGGGCGGAATGAGCAGTTCTTC
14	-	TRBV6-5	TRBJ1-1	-	CASSSSFPQREAFF	TGTGCCAGCAGTTCGAGCTTCCCCCAGCGAGAAGCTTTCTTT
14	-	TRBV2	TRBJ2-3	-	CASSEGRRTDTQYF	TGTGCCAGCAGTGAGGGCAGACGCACAGATACGCAGTATTTT
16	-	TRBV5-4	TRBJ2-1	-	CASSLYGRSSYNEQFF	TGTGCCAGCAGCTTGTACGGGAGAAGCTCCTACAATGAGCAGTTCTTC
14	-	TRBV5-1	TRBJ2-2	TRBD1	CASSEGQGARELFF	TGCGCCAGCAGCGAAGGACAGGGGGCGAGGGAGCTGTTTTTT
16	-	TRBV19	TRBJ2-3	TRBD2	CASSTGTSGYTDTQYF	TGTGCCAGTAGTACCGGGACTAGCGGGTACACAGATACGCAGTATTTT
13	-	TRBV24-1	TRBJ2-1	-	CATSEQGVGEQFF	TGTGCCACCAGTGAGCAGGGTGTCGGTGAGCAGTTCTTC
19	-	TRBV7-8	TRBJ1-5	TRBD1	CASSSRRTGRAGGNQPQHF	TGTGCCAGCAGCTCCCGTAGGACAGGAAGAGCAGGTGGCAATCAGCCCCAGCATTTT
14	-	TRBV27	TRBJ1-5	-	CASSLYRFDQPQHF	TGTGCCAGCAGTTTATACAGGTTTGATCAGCCCCAGCATTTT
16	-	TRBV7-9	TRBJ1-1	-	CASSLDLGQGKTEAFF	TGTGCCAGCAGCTTAGATCTGGGGCAGGGGAAAACTGAAGCTTTCTTT
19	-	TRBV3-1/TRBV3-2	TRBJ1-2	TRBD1	CASSQDLGRGGEAPYGYTF	TGTGCCAGCAGCCAAGATTTGGGGCGAGGGGGCGAGGCGCCCTATGGCTACACCTTC
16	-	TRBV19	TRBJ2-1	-	CASSIEGRELYNEQFF	TGTGCCAGTAGTATCGAGGGTCGGGAGCTCTACAATGAGCAGTTCTTC
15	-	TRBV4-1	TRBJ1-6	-	CASSQAAGEGSPLHF	TGCGCCAGCAGCCAAGCGGCGGGGGAAGGGTCACCCCTCCACTTT
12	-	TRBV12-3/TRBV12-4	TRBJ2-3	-	CASSLSGYTQYF	TGTGCCAGCAGTTTGTCGGGATATACGCAGTATTTT
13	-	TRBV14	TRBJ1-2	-	CASSKQGLYGYTF	TGTGCCAGCAGCAAACAGGGTCTATATGGCTACACCTTC
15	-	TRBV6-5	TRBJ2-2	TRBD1	CASSYDRGRTGELFF	TGTGCCAGCAGTTACGACAGGGGGAGAACCGGGGAGCTGTTTTTT
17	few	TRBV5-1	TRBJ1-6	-	CASSLAPQTGDNSPLHF	TGCGCCAGCAGCTTGGCCCCGCAGACAGGTGATAATTCACCCCTCCACTTT
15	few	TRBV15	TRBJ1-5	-	CATSRDRESNQPQHF	TGTGCCACCAGCAGAGATCGGGAGAGCAATCAGCCCCAGCATTTT
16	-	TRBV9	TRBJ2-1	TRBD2	CASSEQSGLAVNEQFF	TGTGCCAGCAGCGAGCAAAGCGGACTAGCCGTCAATGAGCAGTTCTTC
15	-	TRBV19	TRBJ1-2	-	CASTFGGGTYDGYTF	TGTGCCAGTACCTTTGGGGGAGGGACCTATGATGGCTACACCTTC
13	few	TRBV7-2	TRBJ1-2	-	CASSFPADYGYTF	TGTGCCAGCAGTTTCCCTGCAGACTATGGCTACACCTTC
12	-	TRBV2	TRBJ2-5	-	CASSEARETQYF	TGTGCCAGCAGTGAAGCGCGAGAGACCCAGTACTTC